Below, one TCR beta chain is given with its context. In the authors' methods: Amplification of reference gene primers provided the estimated nucleated cell counts. The method was immunoSEQ multiplex PCR; TCRdb's version includes in-frame clones alone and lacks a portion of them. V and J calls and clone size are given by that table; D and trimming were obtained from the DNA. The data show tens of thousands of clones, about 89% seen once. V was pared by 5 bases and J by 1 base, with 4 bases of the junction left unmatched. CDR3 size: 14 residues. Germline assignment: CDR1 MDHEN and CDR2 SYDVKM. The sample comes from a study of blood T cell repertoires in COVID-19. Study context: Sites across the United States, Italy and Spain contributed samples from acute and convalescent COVID-19. PBMCs, B-cell-depleted T cells, or T cells were the source of the cDNA or gDNA that made up the material.

This sequence was found in a human donor in a cohort sampled during active COVID-19. The gene calls are TRBV28 and TRBJ1-1; 7 bases agree with TRBD1. Sequenced sample: peripheral blood. As DNA, the CDR3 is TGTGCCAGCAGTGATCACAGGGGGAACACTGAAGCTTTCTTT. Protein: CASSDHRGNTEAFF.